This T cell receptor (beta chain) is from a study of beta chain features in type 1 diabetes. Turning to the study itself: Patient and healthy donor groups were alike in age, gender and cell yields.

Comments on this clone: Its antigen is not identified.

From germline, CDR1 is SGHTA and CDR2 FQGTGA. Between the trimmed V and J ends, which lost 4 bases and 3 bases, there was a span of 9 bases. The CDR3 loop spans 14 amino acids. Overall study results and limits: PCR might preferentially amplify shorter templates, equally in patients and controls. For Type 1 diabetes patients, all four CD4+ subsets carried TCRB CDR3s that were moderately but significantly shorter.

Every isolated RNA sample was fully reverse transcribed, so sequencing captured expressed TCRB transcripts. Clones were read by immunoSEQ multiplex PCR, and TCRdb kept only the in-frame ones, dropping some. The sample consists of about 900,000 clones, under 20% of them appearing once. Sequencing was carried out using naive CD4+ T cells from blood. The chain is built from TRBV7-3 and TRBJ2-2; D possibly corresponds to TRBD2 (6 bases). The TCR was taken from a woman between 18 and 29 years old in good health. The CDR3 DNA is TGTGCCAGCAGCTCGGGACTGTACACCGGGGAGCTGTTTTTT. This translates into CASSSGLYTGELFF.